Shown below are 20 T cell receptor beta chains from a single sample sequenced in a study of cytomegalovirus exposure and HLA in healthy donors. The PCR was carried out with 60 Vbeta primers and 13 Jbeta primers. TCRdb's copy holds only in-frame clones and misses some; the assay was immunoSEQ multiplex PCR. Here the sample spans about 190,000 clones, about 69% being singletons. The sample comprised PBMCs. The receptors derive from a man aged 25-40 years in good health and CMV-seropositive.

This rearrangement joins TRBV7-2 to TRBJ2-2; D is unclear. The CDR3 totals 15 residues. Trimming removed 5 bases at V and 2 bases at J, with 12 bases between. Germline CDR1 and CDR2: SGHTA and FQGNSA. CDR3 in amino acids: CASSPRGPNTGELFF. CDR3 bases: TGTGCCAGCAGCCCACGTGGGCCCAACACCGGGGAGCTGTTTTTT.

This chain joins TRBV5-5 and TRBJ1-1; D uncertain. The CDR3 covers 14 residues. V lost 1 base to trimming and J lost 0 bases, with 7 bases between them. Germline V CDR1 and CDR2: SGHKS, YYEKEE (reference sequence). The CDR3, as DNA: TGTGCCAGCAGCTTGTGGTACATGAACACTGAAGCTTTCTTT. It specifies CASSLWYMNTEAFF.

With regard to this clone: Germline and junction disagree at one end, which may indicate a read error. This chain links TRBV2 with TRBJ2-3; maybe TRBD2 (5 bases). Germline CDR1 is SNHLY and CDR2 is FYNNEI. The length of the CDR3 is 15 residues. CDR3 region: CVSRATRWGTDTQYF. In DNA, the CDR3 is TGTGTCAGCAGAGCAACTAGGTGGGGCACAGATACGCAGTATTTT. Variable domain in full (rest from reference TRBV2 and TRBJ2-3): EPEVTQTPSHQVTQMGQEVILRCVPISNHLYFYWYRQILGQKVEFLVSFYNNEISEKSEIFDDQFSVERPDGSNFTLKIRSTKLEDSAMYFCVSRATRWGTDTQYFGPGTRLTVL.

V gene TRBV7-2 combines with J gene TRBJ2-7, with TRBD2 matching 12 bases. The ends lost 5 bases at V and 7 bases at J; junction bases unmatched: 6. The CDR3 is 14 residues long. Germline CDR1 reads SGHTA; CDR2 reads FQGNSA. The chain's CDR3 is CASSRTSGAFEQYF. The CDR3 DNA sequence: TGTGCCAGCAGCCGGACTAGCGGGGCTTTTGAGCAGTACTTC. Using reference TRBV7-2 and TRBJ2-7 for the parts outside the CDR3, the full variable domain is GAGVSQSPSNKVTEKGKDVELRCDPISGHTALYWYRQSLGQGLEFLIYFQGNSAPDKSGLPSDRFSAERTGGSVSTLTIQRTQQEDSAVYLCASSRTSGAFEQYFGPGTRLTVT.

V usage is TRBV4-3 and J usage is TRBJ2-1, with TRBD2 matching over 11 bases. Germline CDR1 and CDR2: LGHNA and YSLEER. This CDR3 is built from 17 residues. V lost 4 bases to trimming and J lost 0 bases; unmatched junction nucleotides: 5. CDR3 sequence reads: CASSPTSGISSYNEQFF. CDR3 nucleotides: TGCGCCAGCAGCCCGACTAGCGGGATTAGCTCCTACAATGAGCAGTTCTTC.

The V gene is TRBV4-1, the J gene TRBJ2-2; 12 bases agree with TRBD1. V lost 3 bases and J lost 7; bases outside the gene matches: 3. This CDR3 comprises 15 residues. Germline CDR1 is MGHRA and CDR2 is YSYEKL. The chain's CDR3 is CASSQGQGAVGELFF. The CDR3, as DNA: TGCGCCAGCAGCCAGGGACAGGGGGCCGTCGGGGAGCTGTTTTTT.

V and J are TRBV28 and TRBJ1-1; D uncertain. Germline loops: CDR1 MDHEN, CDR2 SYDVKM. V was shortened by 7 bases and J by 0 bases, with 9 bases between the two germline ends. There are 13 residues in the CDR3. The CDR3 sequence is CASTRALNTEAFF. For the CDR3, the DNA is TGTGCCAGCACTCGCGCCTTGAACACTGAAGCTTTCTTT. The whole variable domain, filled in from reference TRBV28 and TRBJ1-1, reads DVKVTQSSRYLVKRTGEKVFLECVQDMDHENMFWYRQDPGLGLRLIYFSYDVKMKEKGDIPEGYSVSREKKERFSLILESASTNQTSMYLCASTRALNTEAFFGQGTRLTVV.

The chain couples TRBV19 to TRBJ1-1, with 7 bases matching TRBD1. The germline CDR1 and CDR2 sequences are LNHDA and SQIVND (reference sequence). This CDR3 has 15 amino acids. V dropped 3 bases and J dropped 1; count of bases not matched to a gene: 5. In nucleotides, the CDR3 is TGTGCCAGTAGTATTCGGGCAGGGGGGAACACTGAAGCTTTCTTT. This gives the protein CASSIRAGGNTEAFF.

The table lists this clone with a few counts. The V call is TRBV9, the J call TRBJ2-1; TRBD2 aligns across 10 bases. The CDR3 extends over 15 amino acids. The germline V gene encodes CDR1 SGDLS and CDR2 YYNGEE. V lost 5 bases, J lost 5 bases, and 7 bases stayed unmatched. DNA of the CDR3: TGTGCCAGCAGTTCCACTAGCGGGGCCAACAATGAGCAGTTCTTC. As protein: CASSSTSGANNEQFF.

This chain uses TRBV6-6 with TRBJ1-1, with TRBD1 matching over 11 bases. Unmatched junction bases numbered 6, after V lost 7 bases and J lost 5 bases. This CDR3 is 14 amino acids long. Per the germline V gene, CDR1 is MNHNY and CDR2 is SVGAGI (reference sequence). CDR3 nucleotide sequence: TGTGCCAGCACCAGCGGGACAGGGGGGACTGAAGCTTTCTTT. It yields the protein CASTSGTGGTEAFF.

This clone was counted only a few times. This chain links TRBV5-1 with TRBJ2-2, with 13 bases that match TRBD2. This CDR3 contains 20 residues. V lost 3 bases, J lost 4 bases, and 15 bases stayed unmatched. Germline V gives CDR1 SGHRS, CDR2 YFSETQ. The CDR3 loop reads CASSSSLWTSGSRGTGELFF. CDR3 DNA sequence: TGCGCCAGCAGCTCCAGCTTATGGACTAGCGGGAGTCGTGGCACCGGGGAGCTGTTTTTT.

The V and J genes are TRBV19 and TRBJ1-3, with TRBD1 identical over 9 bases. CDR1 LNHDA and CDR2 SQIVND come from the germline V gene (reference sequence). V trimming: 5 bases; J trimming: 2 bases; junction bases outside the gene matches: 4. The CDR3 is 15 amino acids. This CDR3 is CASSPRTGAGNTIYF. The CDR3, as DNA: TGTGCCAGTAGTCCGCGGACAGGGGCTGGAAACACCATATATTTT.

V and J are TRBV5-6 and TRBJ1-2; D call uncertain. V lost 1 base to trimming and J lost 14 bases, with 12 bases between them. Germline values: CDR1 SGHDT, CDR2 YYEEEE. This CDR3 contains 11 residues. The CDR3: CASSLQRVETF. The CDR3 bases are TGTGCCAGCAGCTTGCAGCGGGTGGAAACCTTC.

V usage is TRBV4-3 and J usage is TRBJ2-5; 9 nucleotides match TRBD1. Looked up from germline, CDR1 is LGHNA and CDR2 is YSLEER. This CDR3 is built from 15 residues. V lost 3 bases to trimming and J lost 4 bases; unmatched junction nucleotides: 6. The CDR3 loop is CASSQGDRERETQYF. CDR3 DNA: TGCGCCAGCAGCCAGGGGGACAGGGAGCGAGAGACCCAGTACTTC.

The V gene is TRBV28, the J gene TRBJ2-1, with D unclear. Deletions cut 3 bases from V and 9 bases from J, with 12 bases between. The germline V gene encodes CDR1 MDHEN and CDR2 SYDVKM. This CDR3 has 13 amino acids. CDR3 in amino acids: CASSFVDTSEQFF. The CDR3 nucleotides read TGTGCCAGCAGTTTTGTAGACACGTCTGAGCAGTTCTTC.

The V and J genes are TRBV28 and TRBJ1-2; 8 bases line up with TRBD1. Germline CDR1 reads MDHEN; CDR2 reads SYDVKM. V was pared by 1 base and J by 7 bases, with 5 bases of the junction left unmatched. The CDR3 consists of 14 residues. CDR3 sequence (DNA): TGTGCCAGCAGTTTATCGGACAGGGATGGTGGCTACACCTTC. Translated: CASSLSDRDGGYTF.

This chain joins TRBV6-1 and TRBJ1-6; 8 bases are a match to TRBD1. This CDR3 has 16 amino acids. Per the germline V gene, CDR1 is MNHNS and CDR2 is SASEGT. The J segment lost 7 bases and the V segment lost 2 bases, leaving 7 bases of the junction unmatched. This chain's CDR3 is CASSERQGAMNSPLHF. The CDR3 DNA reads TGTGCCAGCAGTGAAAGGCAGGGGGCAATGAATTCACCCCTCCACTTT.

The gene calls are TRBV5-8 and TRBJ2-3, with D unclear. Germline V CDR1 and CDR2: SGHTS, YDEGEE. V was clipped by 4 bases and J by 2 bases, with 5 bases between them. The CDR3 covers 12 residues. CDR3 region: CASSLNTDTQYF. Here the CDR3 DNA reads TGTGCCAGCAGCCTTAACACAGATACGCAGTATTTT.

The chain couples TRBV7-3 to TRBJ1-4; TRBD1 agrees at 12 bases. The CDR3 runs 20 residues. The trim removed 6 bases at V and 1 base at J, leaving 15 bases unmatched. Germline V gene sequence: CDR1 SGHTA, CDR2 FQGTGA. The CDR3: CASRYSGTGGGEGTNEKLFF. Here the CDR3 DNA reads TGTGCCAGCAGATACTCCGGGACAGGGGGCGGGGAGGGAACTAATGAAAAACTGTTTTTT. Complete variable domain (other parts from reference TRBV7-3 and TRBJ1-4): GAGVSQTPSNKVTEKGKYVELRCDPISGHTALYWYRQSLGQGPEFLIYFQGTGAADDSGLPNDRFFAVRPEGSVSTLKIQRTERGDSAVYLCASRYSGTGGGEGTNEKLFFGSGTQLSVL.

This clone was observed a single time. CDR3 bases: TGTGCCAGCAACGGAGGAGGGTACTCTGAAGCTTTCTTT. It translates to CASNGGGYSEAFF. This chain joins TRBV5-4 and TRBJ1-1; unclear D gene. V was cut by 6 bases and J by 6 bases, with 15 bases left in between. Germline V gene data show CDR1 as SGHNT and CDR2 as YYREEE (reference sequence). The CDR3 extends over 13 amino acids.